A single sample gave rise to the 25 T cell receptor beta chains below, sequenced in a study of blood T cell repertoires in COVID-19. The protocol was immunoSEQ multiplex PCR, while the TCRdb copy is restricted to in-frame clones and leaves out a portion. The table has about 120,000 clones, approximately 84% seen once; the top ten hold approximately 1.5%. The sequencing sample was made of peripheral blood. Receptor source: a man in his forties with acute or convalescent COVID-19.

J is TRBJ2-1 and V is TRBV7-9; 7 bases are shared with TRBD1. The CDR3 length is 15 residues. Germline CDR1 reads SEHNR; CDR2 reads FQNEAQ (reference sequence). The J segment lost 10 bases and the V segment lost 1 base, leaving 10 bases of the junction unmatched. The CDR3 DNA reads as TGTGCCAGCAGCTTAGAGGGGGCGCGAGCTCGGGAGCAGTTCTTC. It is translated as CASSLEGARAREQFF.

The chain combines TRBV5-4 with TRBJ2-7; tentative D call: TRBD1 (5 bases). This CDR3 has 14 amino acids. The germline V gene has CDR1 SGHNT and CDR2 YYREEE (reference sequence). Trimming left V 3 bases short and J 6 bases short, with 16 bases between. The CDR3 loop reads CASSSPDSGLEQYF. The CDR3 DNA is TGTGCCAGCAGCTCCCCAGACAGTGGTCTCGAGCAGTACTTC.

V usage is TRBV28 and J usage is TRBJ2-4; 9 bases line up with TRBD1. The CDR3 extends over 15 amino acids. The ends lost 5 bases at V and 8 bases at J; junction bases unmatched: 10. CDR1 is MDHEN, CDR2 SYDVKM, per germline. The CDR3 DNA sequence: TGTGCCAGCAGTAGGGGGGACAGGGCTGAATACATTCAGTACTTC. It encodes CASSRGDRAEYIQYF. Full variable domain (outside the CDR3, taken from reference TRBV28 and TRBJ2-4): DVKVTQSSRYLVKRTGEKVFLECVQDMDHENMFWYRQDPGLGLRLIYFSYDVKMKEKGDIPEGYSVSREKKERFSLILESASTNQTSMYLCASSRGDRAEYIQYFGAGTRLSVL.

This clone occurred a few times. The gene calls are TRBV6-4 and TRBJ2-7; no clear D. The CDR3 covers 12 residues. Between the trimmed V and J ends, which lost 8 bases and 2 bases, there was a span of 10 bases. Germline CDR1 and CDR2: MRHNA and SNTAGT. Here the CDR3 reads CASLGPTYEQYF. The CDR3 DNA follows: TGTGCCAGCCTTGGGCCAACCTACGAGCAGTACTTC.

The rearrangement links TRBV2 to TRBJ2-1; D might be TRBD2 (6 bases). The V end was cut by 5 bases, the J end by 0 bases, with 11 bases between. The V gene's germline CDR1 is SNHLY and CDR2 FYNNEI. This CDR3 is built from 15 residues. The CDR3 sequence: CASSWDFSSYNEQFF. CDR3 in DNA: TGTGCCAGCAGTTGGGACTTTAGCTCCTACAATGAGCAGTTCTTC.

The rearrangement links TRBV19 to TRBJ1-5; the D is unclear. V was shortened by 2 bases and J by 0 bases, with 14 bases between the two germline ends. The germline gives CDR1 LNHDA, CDR2 SQIVND (reference sequence). There are 17 residues in the CDR3. The CDR3 sequence is CASSIQPTFLSNQPQHF. CDR3 coding DNA: TGTGCCAGTAGTATACAGCCGACATTTCTTAGCAATCAGCCCCAGCATTTT.

The chain carries TRBV7-2 and TRBJ2-2; 12 bases agree with TRBD2. This CDR3 spans 16 amino acids. The V gene end was trimmed by 4 bases and the J gene end by 5 bases; junction bases not matched to a gene: 5. CDR1 and CDR2 (germline): SGHTA, FQGNSA. The CDR3: CASSSRLAGGTGELFF. The CDR3 DNA is TGTGCCAGCAGCTCCCGGCTAGCGGGAGGGACCGGGGAGCTGTTTTTT.

The chain combines TRBV5-6 with TRBJ2-5, with TRBD1 matching over 9 bases. There are 15 residues in the CDR3. V was clipped by 2 bases and J by 5 bases; unmatched bases: 7. Germline V gene data show CDR1 as SGHDT and CDR2 as YYEEEE. This chain's CDR3 is CASSLYGTGWETQYF. In DNA form, the CDR3 reads TGTGCCAGCAGCTTATACGGGACAGGGTGGGAGACCCAGTACTTC.

V usage is TRBV2 and J usage is TRBJ2-1; D uncertain. The V gene lost 5 bases and the J gene lost 10 bases, with 15 bases spanning the gap. Germline V gene lookup returns CDR1 SNHLY and CDR2 FYNNEI. The CDR3 is 13 amino acids. CDR3: CASSSNSDYEQFF. DNA of the CDR3: TGTGCCAGCAGTAGTAATTCAGATTACGAGCAGTTCTTC.

This chain joins TRBV6-2 or TRBV6-3 and TRBJ2-3; maybe TRBD2 (5 bases). The CDR3 contains 15 residues. Germline V gives CDR1 MNHEY, CDR2 SVGEGT. The V end lost 0 bases, the J end lost 4 bases, and 11 bases lay between the germline ends. The CDR3 nucleotides read TGTGCCAGCAGTTACTCGGGTCTAGCCCCAGATACGCAGTATTTT. It yields the protein CASSYSGLAPDTQYF.

The chain carries TRBV19 and TRBJ2-5; TRBD2 agrees at 11 bases. Germline lookup yields CDR1 LNHDA and CDR2 SQIVND (reference sequence). With V trimmed by 6 bases and J by 4 bases, 7 bases remained unmatched. The CDR3 is 15 residues long. The CDR3 nucleotides read TGTGCCAGTAGCCCCCGACTAGCGGGGAGAGAGACCCAGTACTTC. This translates into CASSPRLAGRETQYF.

The genes are TRBV10-3 and TRBJ2-1; 9 bases match TRBD2. The CDR3 is made up of 15 amino acids. Germline V CDR1 and CDR2: ENHRY, SYGVKD. Unmatched junction bases numbered 9, after V lost 4 bases and J lost 8 bases. The CDR3 coding sequence is TGTGCCATCAGTGGTAGCGGGAGCCCCCGCCATGAGCAGTTCTTC. As protein: CAISGSGSPRHEQFF.

This clone was picked up a small number of times. The junction does not match germline at one end; this may be a read error. The V and J genes are TRBV29-1 and TRBJ1-2; no definite D call. The CDR3 has 12 amino acids. Germline CDR1 is SQVTM and CDR2 is ANQGSEA. As DNA, the CDR3 is TGCAGCGTTGAAACTCTGCCATATGACTACACCTTC. Its protein is CSVETLPYDYTF.

This chain links TRBV7-9 with TRBJ2-3, with a possible D match to TRBD2 (5 bases). Per the germline V gene, CDR1 is SEHNR and CDR2 is FQNEAQ (reference sequence). Between the trimmed V and J ends, which lost 5 bases and 5 bases, there was a span of 14 bases. This CDR3 contains 14 residues. The CDR3 DNA reads as TGTGCCAGCAGCCGAGGGAGTTCGAAAGATACGCAGTATTTT. Protein sequence: CASSRGSSKDTQYF.

This chain links TRBV7-7 with TRBJ2-3; 10 nucleotides match TRBD2. V was pared by 11 bases and J by 6 bases, with 14 bases of the junction left unmatched. In germline, CDR1 is SSHAT, CDR2 FNYEAQ (reference sequence). The CDR3 spans 15 residues. Here the CDR3 reads CALGGVAGGIDTQYF. The CDR3 coding sequence is TGTGCCCTTGGCGGGGTAGCGGGGGGAATTGATACGCAGTATTTT.

The chain's CDR3 is CASPSGQADTTEAFF. The CDR3 DNA is TGTGCCAGCCCCTCCGGCCAGGCAGATACCACTGAAGCTTTCTTT. The chain joins TRBV27 to TRBJ1-1, with no clear D. The CDR3 runs 15 residues. The germline V gene has CDR1 MNHEY and CDR2 SMNVEV (reference sequence). Trimming took 8 bases from V and 4 from J, leaving 20 bases between them.

The genes are TRBV5-1 and TRBJ2-3, with 10 bases lining up with TRBD2. The CDR3 length is 14 residues. Germline V lookup: CDR1 SGHRS, CDR2 YFSETQ. With 1 base clipped from V and 6 bases from J, the junction kept 2 bases outside the gene matches. As DNA, the CDR3 is TGCGCCAGCAGCTTGACAGCGGGAGGGGATACGCAGTATTTT. This encodes CASSLTAGGDTQYF.

The V and J genes are TRBV7-6 and TRBJ1-6; 11 bases line up with TRBD1. V was pared by 0 bases and J by 9 bases, with 4 bases of the junction left unmatched. The germline V gene has CDR1 SGHVS and CDR2 FNYEAQ. CDR3 length equals 16 residues. CDR3 DNA: TGTGCCAGCAGCTTAGCGGGACAGGGGGATGGTTCACCCCTCCACTTT. Translated: CASSLAGQGDGSPLHF.

The CDR3: CAWSVGLAVDTQYF. CDR3 DNA sequence: TGTGCCTGGAGTGTGGGACTAGCGGTAGATACGCAGTATTTT. The J gene is TRBJ2-3, the V gene TRBV30; 11 bases line up with TRBD2. This CDR3 spans 14 amino acids. Germline CDR1 reads GTSNPN; CDR2 reads SVGIG (reference sequence). The V segment lost 0 bases and the J segment 5 bases; nucleotides outside the gene matches: 1.

This clone was detected once. The rearrangement uses TRBV5-5 and TRBJ2-7, with D possibly being TRBD1 (5 bases). The germline V gene has CDR1 SGHKS and CDR2 YYEKEE (reference sequence). CDR3 length equals 16 residues. Between the trimmed V and J ends, which lost 5 bases and 0 bases, there was a span of 18 bases. In nucleotides, the CDR3 is TGTGCCAGCAGACAGAATATTAGACAGAGCTCCTACGAGCAGTACTTC. Translation: CASRQNIRQSSYEQYF.

The rearrangement joins TRBV4-2 to TRBJ1-2; D perhaps matches TRBD1 (5 bases). V lost 4 bases and J 6 bases, leaving 15 bases between the germline ends. This CDR3 spans 14 amino acids. CDR1 is LGHNA, CDR2 YNFKEQ, per germline. CDR3 residues: CASSPSRVPDGYTF. The CDR3 bases are TGTGCCAGCAGCCCGAGCAGGGTTCCGGATGGCTACACCTTC.

This clone was observed a handful of times. This chain joins TRBV7-6 and TRBJ1-1, with no clear D. From germline, CDR1 is SGHVS and CDR2 FNYEAQ. V lost 4 bases to trimming and J lost 1 base, with 7 bases between them. This CDR3 has 13 residues. CDR3 amino acids: CASSSNRNTEAFF. The CDR3 region has the DNA TGTGCCAGCAGCTCGAACAGGAACACTGAAGCTTTCTTT. Using reference TRBV7-6 and TRBJ1-1 for the parts outside the CDR3, the full variable domain is GAGVSQSPRYKVTKRGQDVALRCDPISGHVSLYWYRQALGQGPEFLTYFNYEAQQDKSGLPNDRFSAERPEGSISTLTIQRTEQRDSAMYRCASSSNRNTEAFFGQGTRLTVV.

J is TRBJ1-6 and V is TRBV28; D is ambiguous. Germline V gene lookup returns CDR1 MDHEN and CDR2 SYDVKM. V shed 8 bases and J shed 7 bases, with 9 bases lying between them. The CDR3 covers 12 residues. The CDR3 DNA is TGTGCCAGCCGGACTGGGAATTCACCCCTCCACTTT. Translated, it gives CASRTGNSPLHF. Full variable domain (rest looked up from reference TRBV28 and TRBJ1-6): DVKVTQSSRYLVKRTGEKVFLECVQDMDHENMFWYRQDPGLGLRLIYFSYDVKMKEKGDIPEGYSVSREKKERFSLILESASTNQTSMYLCASRTGNSPLHFGNGTRLTVT.

This clone turned up a few times. The sample contains more than one DNA sequence encoding this CDR3. This chain uses TRBV27 with TRBJ2-1; 8 positions match TRBD2. The CDR3 consists of 14 residues. With 2 bases clipped from V and 8 bases from J, the junction kept 5 bases outside the gene matches. Germline CDR1 reads MNHEY; CDR2 reads SMNVEV (reference sequence). The CDR3 reads CASSLREGRDEQFF. For the CDR3, the DNA is TGTGCCAGCAGTTTACGGGAGGGCCGTGATGAGCAGTTCTTC.

V is TRBV18 and J is TRBJ2-7, with D perhaps TRBD1 (6 bases). The CDR3 is 14 residues long. V was shortened by 3 bases and J by 3 bases, with 12 bases between the two germline ends. The V gene's germline CDR1 is KGHSH and CDR2 LQKENI. The CDR3 region is CASSPEQGDYEQYF. DNA for the CDR3: TGTGCCAGCTCACCCGAACAGGGCGACTACGAGCAGTACTTC.